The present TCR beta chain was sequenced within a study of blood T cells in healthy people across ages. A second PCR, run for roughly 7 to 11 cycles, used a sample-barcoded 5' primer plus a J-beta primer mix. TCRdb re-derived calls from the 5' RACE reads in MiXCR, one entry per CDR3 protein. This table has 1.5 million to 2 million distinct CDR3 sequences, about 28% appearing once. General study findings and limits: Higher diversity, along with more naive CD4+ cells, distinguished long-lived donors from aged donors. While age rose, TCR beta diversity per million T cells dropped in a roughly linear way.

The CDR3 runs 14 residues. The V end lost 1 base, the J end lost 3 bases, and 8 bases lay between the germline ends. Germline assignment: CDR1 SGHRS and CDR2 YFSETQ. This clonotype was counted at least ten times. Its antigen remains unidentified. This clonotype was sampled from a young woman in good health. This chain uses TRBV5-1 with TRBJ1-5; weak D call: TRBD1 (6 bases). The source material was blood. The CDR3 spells CASSLTGFNQPQHF. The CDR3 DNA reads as TGCGCCAGCAGCTTGACAGGGTTCAATCAGCCCCAGCATTTT.